Ten or more counts support the clone carrying this TCR beta chain. The target antigen is unknown. These data are taken from a study of T cell repertoires in cytomegalovirus infection. Study as a whole: The authors used CMV epitopes that were HLA-C-restricted (recently identified) and HLA-B-restricted (well studied). Matching HLA type and CMV infection were both indicated by public TCR beta signatures.

The CDR3 sequence is 17 residues long. After removal of 1 base from V and 4 bases from J, the junction contained 10 bases not matched to a gene. Germline values: CDR1 SQVTM, CDR2 ANQGSEA. TCRdb re-derived calls from the reads in MiXCR, one entry per CDR3 protein. The sample contains about 69,000 distinct CDR3 sequences, around 30% of which appear only once. The rearrangement joins TRBV29-1 to TRBJ2-7; 13 bases match TRBD2. The receptor's source is a human donor in good health (CMV status not recorded). Some clones in this sample may be carry-over from other donors' samples. The sample in question was CD8+ T cells from cultured PBMCs, obtained from culture after CMV antigen stimulation. The CDR3 loop reads CSVEVVGETSGRYEQYF. Written as DNA, the CDR3 is TGCAGCGTTGAAGTAGTGGGCGAGACTAGCGGGAGGTACGAGCAGTACTTC.